Shown below are 14 T cell receptor beta chains from a single sample sequenced in a study of beta chain features in type 1 diabetes. Expressed TCRB transcripts were sequenced because the isolated RNA had all been reverse transcribed beforehand. Clones were sequenced by immunoSEQ multiplex PCR, and TCRdb holds only the in-frame ones, with some missing. The profile shows over 500,000 clones, roughly 15% of them singletons. The sample consisted of naive CD4+ T cells from blood. Every receptor here comes from a man between 18 and 35 years old in good health.

This chain joins TRBV7-2 and TRBJ2-7; D gene ambiguous. Germline CDR1 reads SGHTA; CDR2 reads FQGNSA. The CDR3 length is 12 residues. Trimming shortened V by 1 base and J by 5 bases, and 6 bases separated the two germline ends. The CDR3 loop is CASSLVSDEQYF. The CDR3 nucleotides read TGTGCCAGCAGCTTAGTAAGCGACGAGCAGTACTTC.

The rearrangement uses TRBV10-3 and TRBJ2-7; D assignment may be TRBD1 or TRBD2 (5 bases each). The CDR3 covers 16 residues. Germline assignment: CDR1 ENHRY and CDR2 SYGVKD. V lost 4 bases, J lost 2 bases, and 18 bases lay in between. This CDR3 reads CAISANRDRSTYEQYF. The CDR3 coding sequence is TGTGCCATCAGTGCCAACCGGGACCGGAGTACCTACGAGCAGTACTTC.

This clone came up a few times. V gene TRBV7-9 combines with J gene TRBJ1-4; the D gene is possibly TRBD1 (5 bases). The CDR3 extends over 16 amino acids. With 5 bases removed from V and 6 bases from J, the gap between germline ends came to 19 bases. Germline values: CDR1 SEHNR, CDR2 FQNEAQ (reference sequence). The CDR3 bases are TGTGCCAGCAGCCCCTTCGGGGCCCTAGGCGATGAAAAACTGTTTTTT. It is translated as CASSPFGALGDEKLFF.

The J gene is TRBJ1-1, the V gene TRBV7-2, with 7 positions matching TRBD1. The germline gives CDR1 SGHTA, CDR2 FQGNSA. This CDR3 spans 14 amino acids. V gave up 7 bases and J gave up 10 bases; unmatched junction bases: 15. The CDR3 region has the DNA TGTGCCAGCACCCCTAACCGACAGGGAGGGAGAGCTTTCTTT. The encoded protein is CASTPNRQGGRAFF.

A remark on this clone: Other DNA sequences in this sample translate to the same CDR3. The chain links TRBV7-9 to TRBJ1-5; weak D call: TRBD1 (6 bases). This CDR3 has 15 amino acids. Germline V gene sequence: CDR1 SEHNR, CDR2 FQNEAQ (reference sequence). V was trimmed by 0 bases and J by 1 base, leaving 7 bases between them. The CDR3 loop reads CASSLAGGSNQPQHF. In DNA form, the CDR3 reads TGTGCCAGCAGCTTAGCAGGGGGAAGCAATCAGCCCCAGCATTTT.

This clone was picked up a small number of times. The rearrangement joins TRBV5-4 to TRBJ2-1; 8 bases are a match to TRBD2. Germline V lookup: CDR1 SGHNT, CDR2 YYREEE (reference sequence). Trimming at V came to 1 base and at J to 9 bases, leaving 0 bases not matched to a gene. The CDR3 is 12 residues long. In DNA form, the CDR3 reads TGTGCCAGCAGCTTGCGGGGGGGTGAGCAGTTCTTC. Amino acids: CASSLRGGEQFF.

This clone was seen only a few times. This chain connects TRBV6-6 to TRBJ2-3, with 9 nucleotides matching TRBD1. The V gene's germline CDR1 is MNHNY and CDR2 SVGAGI (reference sequence). V trimming: 8 bases; J trimming: 7 bases; junction bases outside the gene matches: 10. The CDR3 is 14 amino acids. This CDR3 reads CASGPGQGSHTQYF. In DNA, the CDR3 is TGTGCCAGCGGACCGGGACAGGGTTCTCATACGCAGTATTTT.

The chain has TRBV11-3 and TRBJ2-1; TRBD2 aligns across 13 bases. The CDR3 consists of 18 residues. Trimming removed 5 bases from V and 7 bases from J; junction bases left unmatched: 14. Germline V gene data show CDR1 as SGHNT and CDR2 as YENEEA. For the CDR3, the DNA is TGTGCCAGCAGCCCAAGGACTAGCGGGAGCCAACGGGGGAATGAGCAGTTCTTC. This codes for CASSPRTSGSQRGNEQFF.

The rearrangement uses TRBV2 and TRBJ1-2; weak D call: TRBD1 (6 bases). Germline assignment: CDR1 SNHLY and CDR2 FYNNEI. V was cut by 7 bases and J by 0 bases, with 9 bases left in between. The CDR3 consists of 13 residues. Written as DNA, the CDR3 is TGTGCCAGCAACAGGGCCGCTAACTATGGCTACACCTTC. It is translated as CASNRAANYGYTF. Full variable domain (outside the CDR3, taken from reference TRBV2 and TRBJ1-2): EPEVTQTPSHQVTQMGQEVILRCVPISNHLYFYWYRQILGQKVEFLVSFYNNEISEKSEIFDDQFSVERPDGSNFTLKIRSTKLEDSAMYFCASNRAANYGYTFGSGTRLTVV.

This clone was found a few times. The chain uses TRBV21-1 and TRBJ1-1. TRBV21-1 is assigned pseudogene status. The CDR3 spans 14 residues. The CDR3 DNA follows: TGTGCCAGCAGCAAAGAGAGAGGGAACACTGAAGCTTTCTTT. Its translation: CASSKERGNTEAFF.

The rearrangement joins TRBV7-2 to TRBJ2-7, with TRBD2 matching over 8 bases. The CDR3 is 15 amino acids. The V segment lost 5 bases and the J segment 2 bases; nucleotides outside the gene matches: 8. From germline, CDR1 is SGHTA and CDR2 FQGNSA. As DNA, the CDR3 is TGTGCCAGCAGCCACGGGGGGGTGGTGACCTACGAGCAGTACTTC. This gives the protein CASSHGGVVTYEQYF. The whole variable domain, filled in from reference TRBV7-2 and TRBJ2-7, reads GAGVSQSPSNKVTEKGKDVELRCDPISGHTALYWYRQSLGQGLEFLIYFQGNSAPDKSGLPSDRFSAERTGGSVSTLTIQRTQQEDSAVYLCASSHGGVVTYEQYFGPGTRLTVT.

This clone was observed a few times. The V gene is TRBV6-1, the J gene TRBJ1-5; D perhaps matches TRBD1 (6 bases). V was trimmed by 3 bases and J by 4 bases, leaving 7 bases between them. The CDR3 covers 13 residues. The germline CDR1 and CDR2 sequences are MNHNS and SASEGT. The CDR3 protein is CASSEDRNQPQHF. In DNA form, the CDR3 reads TGTGCCAGCAGTGAGGACAGAAATCAGCCCCAGCATTTT.

In nucleotides, the CDR3 is TGTGCCAGCAGAGCCGACGGGCGTTATCAGCCCCAGCATTTT. This sequence encodes CASRADGRYQPQHF. The rearrangement links TRBV2 to TRBJ1-5; D is unresolved. This CDR3 is built from 14 residues. Trimming left V 6 bases short and J 5 bases short, with 14 bases between. Looked up from germline, CDR1 is SNHLY and CDR2 is FYNNEI. The full variable domain, its missing parts supplied by reference TRBV2 and TRBJ1-5, is EPEVTQTPSHQVTQMGQEVILRCVPISNHLYFYWYRQILGQKVEFLVSFYNNEISEKSEIFDDQFSVERPDGSNFTLKIRSTKLEDSAMYFCASRADGRYQPQHFGDGTRLSIL.

This sequence joins TRBV7-2 and TRBJ1-1; unclear D gene. There are 12 residues in the CDR3. The V gene lost 3 bases and the J gene lost 11 bases, with 13 bases spanning the gap. Germline-derived CDR1 and CDR2 are SGHTA and FQGNSA. The CDR3 region is CASSFGWADAFF. The CDR3, as DNA: TGTGCCAGCAGCTTCGGTTGGGCAGATGCTTTCTTT.